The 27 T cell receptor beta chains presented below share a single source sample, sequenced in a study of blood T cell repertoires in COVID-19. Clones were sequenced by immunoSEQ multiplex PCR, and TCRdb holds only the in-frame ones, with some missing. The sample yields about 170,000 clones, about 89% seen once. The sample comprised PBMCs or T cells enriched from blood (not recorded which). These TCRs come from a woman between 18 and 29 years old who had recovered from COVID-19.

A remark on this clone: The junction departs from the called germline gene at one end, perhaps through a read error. CDR3 in amino acids: CASSPLPGGSLSETFF. The DNA for the CDR3 is TGTGCCAGCAGCCCCCTTCCAGGGGGTTCTCTCTCTGAAACTTTCTTT. The rearrangement links TRBV11-3 to TRBJ1-1; the match to TRBD1 covers 7 bases. Looked up from germline, CDR1 is SGHNT and CDR2 is YENEEA. The CDR3 totals 16 residues.

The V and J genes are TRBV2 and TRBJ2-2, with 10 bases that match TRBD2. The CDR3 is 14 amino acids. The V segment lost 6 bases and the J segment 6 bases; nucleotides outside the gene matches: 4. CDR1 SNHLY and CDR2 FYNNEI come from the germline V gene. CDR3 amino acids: CASRSSGSAGELFF. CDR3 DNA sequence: TGTGCCAGCAGGTCTAGCGGGAGCGCCGGGGAGCTGTTTTTT.

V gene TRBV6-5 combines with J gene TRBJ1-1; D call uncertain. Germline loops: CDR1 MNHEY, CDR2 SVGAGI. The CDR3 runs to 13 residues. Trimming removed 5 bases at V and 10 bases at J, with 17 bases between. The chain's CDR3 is CASSTRSDYPAFF. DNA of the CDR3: TGTGCCAGCAGTACAAGGTCGGACTACCCAGCTTTCTTT.

The CDR3 loop reads CAAGGLADYNEQFF. The CDR3 DNA reads TGTGCCGCTGGGGGACTAGCGGATTACAATGAGCAGTTCTTC. The V and J genes are TRBV6-5 and TRBJ2-1; 11 bases line up with TRBD2. Germline lookup yields CDR1 MNHEY and CDR2 SVGAGI. There are 14 residues in the CDR3. V gave up 11 bases and J gave up 4 bases; unmatched junction bases: 7.

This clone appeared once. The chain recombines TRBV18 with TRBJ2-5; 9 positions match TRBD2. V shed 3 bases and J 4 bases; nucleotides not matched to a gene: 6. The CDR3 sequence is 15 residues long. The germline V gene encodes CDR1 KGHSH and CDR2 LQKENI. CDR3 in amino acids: CASSPALAGTETQYF. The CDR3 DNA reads TGTGCCAGCTCACCGGCGCTAGCGGGAACAGAGACCCAGTACTTC.

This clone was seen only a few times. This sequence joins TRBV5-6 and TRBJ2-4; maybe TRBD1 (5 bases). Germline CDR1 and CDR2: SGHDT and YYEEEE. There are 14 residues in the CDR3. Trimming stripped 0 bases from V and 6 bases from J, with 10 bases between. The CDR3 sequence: CASSLGSQGNIQYF. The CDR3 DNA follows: TGTGCCAGCAGCTTGGGTTCTCAGGGAAACATTCAGTACTTC.

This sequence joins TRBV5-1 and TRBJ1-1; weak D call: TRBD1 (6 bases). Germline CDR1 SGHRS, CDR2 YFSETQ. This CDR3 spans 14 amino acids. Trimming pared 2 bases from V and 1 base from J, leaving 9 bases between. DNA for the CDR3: TGCGCCAGCAGCTTAGGGGGTACGAACACTGAAGCTTTCTTT. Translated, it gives CASSLGGTNTEAFF.

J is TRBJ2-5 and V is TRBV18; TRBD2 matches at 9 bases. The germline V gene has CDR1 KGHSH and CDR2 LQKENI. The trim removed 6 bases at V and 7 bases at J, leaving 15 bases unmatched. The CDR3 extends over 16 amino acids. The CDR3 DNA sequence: TGTGCCAGCTCCCCCTCGGGACTAGCAGCCAAAGGGACCCAGTACTTC. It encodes CASSPSGLAAKGTQYF.

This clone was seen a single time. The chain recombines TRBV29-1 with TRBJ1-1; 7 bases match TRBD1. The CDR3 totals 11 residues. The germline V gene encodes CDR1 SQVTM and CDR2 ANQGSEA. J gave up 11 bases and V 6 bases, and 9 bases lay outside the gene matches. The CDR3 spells CSVEGAVGAFF. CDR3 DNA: TGCAGCGTCGAGGGGGCGGTTGGCGCTTTCTTT. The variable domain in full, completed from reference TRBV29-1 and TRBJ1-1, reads SAVISQKPSRDICQRGTSLTIQCQVDSQVTMMFWYRQQPGQSLTLIATANQGSEATYESGFVIDKFPISRPNLTFSTLTVSNMSPEDSSIYLCSVEGAVGAFFGQGTRLTVV.

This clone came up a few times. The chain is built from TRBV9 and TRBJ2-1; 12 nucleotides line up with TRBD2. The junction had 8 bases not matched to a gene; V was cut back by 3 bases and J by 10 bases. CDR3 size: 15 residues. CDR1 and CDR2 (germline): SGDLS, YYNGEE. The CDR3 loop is CASSALLAGGGEQFF. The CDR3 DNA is TGTGCCAGCAGCGCCTTACTAGCGGGAGGAGGGGAGCAGTTCTTC.

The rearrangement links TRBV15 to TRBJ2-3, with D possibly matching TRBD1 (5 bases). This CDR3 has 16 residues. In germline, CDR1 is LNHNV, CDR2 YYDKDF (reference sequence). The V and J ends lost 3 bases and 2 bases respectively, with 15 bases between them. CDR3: CATSSALQVPTDTQYF. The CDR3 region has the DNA TGTGCCACCAGCAGCGCCCTACAGGTCCCCACAGATACGCAGTATTTT.

The CDR3 nucleotides read TGTGCCAGCAGCCAAGAAATCACTAGCGGGGATACGCAGTATTTT. It codes for CASSQEITSGDTQYF. V gene TRBV14 combines with J gene TRBJ2-3; 9 bases align to TRBD2. J was trimmed by 6 bases and V by 0 bases; bases with no gene match: 4. The CDR3 contains 15 residues. Germline CDR1 SGHDN, CDR2 FVKESK.

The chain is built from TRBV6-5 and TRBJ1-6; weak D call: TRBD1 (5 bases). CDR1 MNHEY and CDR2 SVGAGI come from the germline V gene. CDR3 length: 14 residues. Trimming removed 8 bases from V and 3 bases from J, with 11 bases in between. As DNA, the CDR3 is TGTGCCAGCGGGGCCAGCCACTATAATTCACCCCTCCACTTT. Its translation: CASGASHYNSPLHF.

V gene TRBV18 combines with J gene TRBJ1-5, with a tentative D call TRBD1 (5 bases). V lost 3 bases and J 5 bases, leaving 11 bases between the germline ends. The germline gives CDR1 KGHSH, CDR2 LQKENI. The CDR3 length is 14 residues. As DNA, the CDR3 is TGTGCCAGCTCACCGGGGCAAGCCCATCAGCCCCAGCATTTT. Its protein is CASSPGQAHQPQHF.

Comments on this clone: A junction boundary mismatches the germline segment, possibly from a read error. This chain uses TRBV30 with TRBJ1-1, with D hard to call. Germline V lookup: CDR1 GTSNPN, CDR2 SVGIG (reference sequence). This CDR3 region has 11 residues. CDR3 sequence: CASQGRPEAFF. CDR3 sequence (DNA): TGTGCCTCTCAAGGGAGGCCTGAGGCTTTCTTT.

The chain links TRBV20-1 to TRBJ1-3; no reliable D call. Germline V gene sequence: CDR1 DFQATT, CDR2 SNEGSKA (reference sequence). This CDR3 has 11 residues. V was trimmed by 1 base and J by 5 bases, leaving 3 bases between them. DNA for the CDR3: TGCAGTGCTAGAGGTAGAAACACCATATATTTT. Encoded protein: CSARGRNTIYF.

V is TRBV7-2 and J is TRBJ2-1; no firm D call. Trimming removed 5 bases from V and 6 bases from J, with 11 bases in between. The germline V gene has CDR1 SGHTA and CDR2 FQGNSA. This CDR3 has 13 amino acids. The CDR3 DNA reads TGTGCCAGCAGCCTTAACACGGGCAATGAGCAGTTCTTC. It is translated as CASSLNTGNEQFF.

The chain's CDR3 is CASSQSFQREPQETQYF. The CDR3 region has the DNA TGTGCCAGCAGCCAAAGTTTCCAGCGGGAGCCTCAAGAGACCCAGTACTTC. The V and J genes are TRBV4-2 and TRBJ2-5, with 8 bases identical to TRBD2. Unmatched junction bases numbered 10, after V lost 2 bases and J lost 2 bases. Per germline, CDR1 LGHNA and CDR2 YNFKEQ. The CDR3 runs 17 residues.

Here the CDR3 DNA reads TGTGCCAGCAGCAATCAGGGGGCGGAAGGCTACACCTTC. Amino acids: CASSNQGAEGYTF. The chain combines TRBV7-9 with TRBJ1-2, with 8 bases matching TRBD1. This CDR3 spans 13 amino acids. The junction had 7 bases not matched to a gene; V was cut back by 5 bases and J by 8 bases. Germline lookup yields CDR1 SEHNR and CDR2 FQNEAQ (reference sequence).

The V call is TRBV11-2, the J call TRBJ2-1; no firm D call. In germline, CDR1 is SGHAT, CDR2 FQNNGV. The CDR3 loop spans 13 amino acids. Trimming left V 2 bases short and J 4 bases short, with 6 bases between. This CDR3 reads CASSLSEYNEQFF. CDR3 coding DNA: TGTGCCAGCAGCTTATCCGAGTACAATGAGCAGTTCTTC.

The CDR3 sequence: CASSQVGRGNSYEQYF. The CDR3 coding sequence is TGCGCCAGCAGCCAAGTAGGTAGGGGGAACTCCTACGAGCAGTACTTC. V usage is TRBV4-1 and J usage is TRBJ2-7, with D possibly being TRBD1 (6 bases). Germline values: CDR1 MGHRA, CDR2 YSYEKL. The CDR3 loop spans 16 amino acids. The V and J ends lost 1 base and 0 bases respectively, with 13 bases between them.

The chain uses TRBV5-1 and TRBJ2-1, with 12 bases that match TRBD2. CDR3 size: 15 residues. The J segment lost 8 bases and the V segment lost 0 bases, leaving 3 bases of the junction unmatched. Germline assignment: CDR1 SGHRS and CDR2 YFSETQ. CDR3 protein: CASSLGLAGVDEQFF. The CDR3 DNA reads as TGCGCCAGCAGCTTGGGACTAGCGGGAGTGGATGAGCAGTTCTTC. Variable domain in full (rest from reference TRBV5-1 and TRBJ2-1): KAGVTQTPRYLIKTRGQQVTLSCSPISGHRSVSWYQQTPGQGLQFLFEYFSETQRNKGNFPGRFSGRQFSNSRSEMNVSTLELGDSALYLCASSLGLAGVDEQFFGPGTRLTVL.

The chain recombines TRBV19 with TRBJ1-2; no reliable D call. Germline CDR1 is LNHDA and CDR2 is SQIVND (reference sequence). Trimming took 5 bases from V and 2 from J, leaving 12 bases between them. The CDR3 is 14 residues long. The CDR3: CASSSQDWNYGYTF. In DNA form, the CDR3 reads TGTGCCAGTAGTTCCCAGGACTGGAACTATGGCTACACCTTC.

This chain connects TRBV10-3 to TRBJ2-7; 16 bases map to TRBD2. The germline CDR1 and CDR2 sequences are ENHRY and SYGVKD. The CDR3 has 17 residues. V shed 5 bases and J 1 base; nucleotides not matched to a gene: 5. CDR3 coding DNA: TGTGCCATCAGTAGCGGGACTAGCGGGAGGGGATCCTACGAGCAGTACTTC. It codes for CAISSGTSGRGSYEQYF.

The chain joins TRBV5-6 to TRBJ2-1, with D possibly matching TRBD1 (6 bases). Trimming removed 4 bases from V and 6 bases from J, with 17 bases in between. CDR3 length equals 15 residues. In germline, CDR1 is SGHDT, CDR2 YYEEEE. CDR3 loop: CASSPQGKLFNEQFF. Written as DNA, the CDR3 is TGTGCCAGCAGCCCACAGGGAAAACTATTCAATGAGCAGTTCTTC.

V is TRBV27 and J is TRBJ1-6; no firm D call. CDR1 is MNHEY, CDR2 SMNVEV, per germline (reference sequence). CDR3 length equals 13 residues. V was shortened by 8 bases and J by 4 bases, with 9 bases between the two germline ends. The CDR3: CASATLYNSPLHF. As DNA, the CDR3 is TGTGCCAGCGCGACTCTTTATAATTCACCCCTCCACTTT.

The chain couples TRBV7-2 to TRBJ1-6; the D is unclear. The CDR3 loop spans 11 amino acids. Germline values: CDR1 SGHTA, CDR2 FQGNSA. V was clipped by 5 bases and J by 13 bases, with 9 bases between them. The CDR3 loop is CASSGGLPLHF. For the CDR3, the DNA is TGTGCCAGCAGCGGCGGATTGCCCCTCCACTTT.